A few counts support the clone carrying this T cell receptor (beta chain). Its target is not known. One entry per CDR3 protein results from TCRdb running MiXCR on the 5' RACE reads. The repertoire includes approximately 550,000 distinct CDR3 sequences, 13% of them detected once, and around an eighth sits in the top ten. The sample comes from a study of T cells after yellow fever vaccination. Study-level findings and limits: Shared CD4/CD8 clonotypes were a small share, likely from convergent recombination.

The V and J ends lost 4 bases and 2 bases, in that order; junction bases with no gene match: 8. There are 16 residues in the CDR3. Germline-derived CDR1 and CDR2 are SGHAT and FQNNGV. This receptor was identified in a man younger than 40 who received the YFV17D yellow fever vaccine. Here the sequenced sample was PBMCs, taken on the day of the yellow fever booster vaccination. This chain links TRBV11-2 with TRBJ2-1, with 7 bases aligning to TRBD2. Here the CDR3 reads CASSSPAGVPYNEQFF. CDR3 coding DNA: TGTGCCAGCAGCTCTCCTGCGGGAGTTCCCTACAATGAGCAGTTCTTC.